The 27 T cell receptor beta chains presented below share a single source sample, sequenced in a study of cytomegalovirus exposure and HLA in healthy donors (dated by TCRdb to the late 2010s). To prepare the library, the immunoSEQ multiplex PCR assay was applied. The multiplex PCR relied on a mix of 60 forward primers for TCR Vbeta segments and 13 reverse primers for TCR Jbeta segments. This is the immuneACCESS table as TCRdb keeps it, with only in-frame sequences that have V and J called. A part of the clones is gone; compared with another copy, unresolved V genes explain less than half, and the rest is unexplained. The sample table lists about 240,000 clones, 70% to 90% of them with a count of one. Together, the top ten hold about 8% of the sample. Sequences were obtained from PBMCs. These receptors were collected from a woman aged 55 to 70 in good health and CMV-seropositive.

In nucleotides, the CDR3 is TGTGCCAGCAGTTACTTCGGAGCGGAGCGATACGAGCAGTACTTC. Translated, it gives CASSYFGAERYEQYF. This chain links TRBV6-5 with TRBJ2-7, with D perhaps TRBD2 (5 bases). There are 15 residues in the CDR3. Germline-derived CDR1 and CDR2 are MNHEY and SVGAGI. V was clipped by 1 base and J by 4 bases, with 14 bases between them.

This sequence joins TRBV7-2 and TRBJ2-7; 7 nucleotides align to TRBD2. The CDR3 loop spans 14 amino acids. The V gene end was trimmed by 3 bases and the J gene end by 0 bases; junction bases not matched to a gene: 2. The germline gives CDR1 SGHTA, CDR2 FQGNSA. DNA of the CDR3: TGTGCCAGCAGCTTCGGGACTACCTCCTACGAGCAGTACTTC. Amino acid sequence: CASSFGTTSYEQYF.

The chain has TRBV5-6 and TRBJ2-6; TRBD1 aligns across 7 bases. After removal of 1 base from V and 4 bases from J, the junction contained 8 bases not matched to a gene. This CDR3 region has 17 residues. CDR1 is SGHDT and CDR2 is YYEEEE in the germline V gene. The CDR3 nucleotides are TGTGCCAGCAGCTTGATCGGACAGGTAACGGGGGCCAACGTCCTGACTTTC. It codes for CASSLIGQVTGANVLTF.

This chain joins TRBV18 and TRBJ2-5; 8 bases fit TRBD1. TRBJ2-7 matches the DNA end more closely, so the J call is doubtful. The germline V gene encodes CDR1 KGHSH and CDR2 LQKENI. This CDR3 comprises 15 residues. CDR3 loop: CASSQRTGLNYEQYF. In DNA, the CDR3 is TGTGCCAGCTCACAACGGACAGGGCTCAACTACGAGCAGTACTTC.

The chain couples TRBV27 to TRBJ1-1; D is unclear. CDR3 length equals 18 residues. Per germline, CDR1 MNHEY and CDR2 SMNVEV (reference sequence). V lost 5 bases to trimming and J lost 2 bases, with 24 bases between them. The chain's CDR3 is CASSPLEGPNRINTEAFF. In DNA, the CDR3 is TGTGCCAGCAGTCCCCTTGAGGGTCCAAATAGGATAAACACTGAAGCTTTCTTT.

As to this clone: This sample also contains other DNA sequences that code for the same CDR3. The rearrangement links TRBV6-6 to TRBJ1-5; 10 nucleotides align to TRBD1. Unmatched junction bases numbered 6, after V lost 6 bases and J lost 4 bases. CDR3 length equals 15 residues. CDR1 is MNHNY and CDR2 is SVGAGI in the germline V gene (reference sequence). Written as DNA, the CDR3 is TGTGCCAGCAGCCCCGGGACAGGGGAGAATCAGCCCCAGCATTTT. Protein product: CASSPGTGENQPQHF.

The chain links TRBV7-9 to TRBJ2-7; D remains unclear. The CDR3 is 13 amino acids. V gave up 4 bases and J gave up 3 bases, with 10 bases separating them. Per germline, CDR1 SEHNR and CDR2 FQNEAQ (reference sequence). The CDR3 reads CASSSSSIYEQYF. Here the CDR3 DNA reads TGTGCCAGCAGCTCTAGTTCGATCTACGAGCAGTACTTC.

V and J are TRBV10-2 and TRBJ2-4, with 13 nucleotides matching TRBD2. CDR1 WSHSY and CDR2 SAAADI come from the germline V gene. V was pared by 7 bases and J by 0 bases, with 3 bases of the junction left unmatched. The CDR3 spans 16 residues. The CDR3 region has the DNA TGCGCCAGCAACCGGACTAGCGGGAGAGCCAAAAACATTCAGTACTTC. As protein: CASNRTSGRAKNIQYF.

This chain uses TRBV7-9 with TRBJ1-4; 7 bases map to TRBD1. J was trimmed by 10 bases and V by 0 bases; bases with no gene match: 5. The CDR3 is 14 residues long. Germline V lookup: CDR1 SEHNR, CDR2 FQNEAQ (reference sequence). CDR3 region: CASSLASGTVKLFF. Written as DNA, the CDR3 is TGTGCCAGCAGCTTAGCTTCAGGGACAGTAAAACTGTTTTTT.

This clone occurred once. CDR3 loop: CASSFQRDRGYEQYF. The DNA of the CDR3 is TGTGCCAGCAGCTTTCAACGGGACAGGGGTTACGAGCAGTACTTC. J is TRBJ2-7 and V is TRBV7-9; 10 nucleotides align to TRBD1. Germline loops: CDR1 SEHNR, CDR2 FQNEAQ (reference sequence). Trimming took 3 bases from V and 4 from J; bases not matched to a gene: 6. This CDR3 spans 15 amino acids.

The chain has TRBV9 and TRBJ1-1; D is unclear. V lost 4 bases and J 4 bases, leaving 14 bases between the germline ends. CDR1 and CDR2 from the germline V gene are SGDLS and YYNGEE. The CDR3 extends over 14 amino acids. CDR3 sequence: CASSLSIEGTEAFF. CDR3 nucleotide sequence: TGTGCCAGCAGCCTCTCCATCGAGGGCACTGAAGCTTTCTTT.

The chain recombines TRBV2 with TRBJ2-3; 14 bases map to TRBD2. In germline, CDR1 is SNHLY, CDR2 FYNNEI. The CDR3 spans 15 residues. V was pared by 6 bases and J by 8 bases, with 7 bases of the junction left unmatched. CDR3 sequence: CASRGTSGRLGTQYF. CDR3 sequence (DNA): TGTGCCAGCAGAGGGACTAGCGGGAGATTAGGTACGCAGTATTTT.

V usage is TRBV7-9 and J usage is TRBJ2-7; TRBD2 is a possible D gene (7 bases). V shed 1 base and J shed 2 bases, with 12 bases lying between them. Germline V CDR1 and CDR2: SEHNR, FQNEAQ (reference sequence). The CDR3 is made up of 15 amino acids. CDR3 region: CASSLDTGRAYEQYF. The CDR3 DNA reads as TGTGCCAGCAGCTTAGACACAGGGAGGGCCTACGAGCAGTACTTC. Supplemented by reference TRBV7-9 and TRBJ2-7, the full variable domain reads DTGVSQNPRHKITKRGQNVTFRCDPISEHNRLYWYRQTLGQGPEFLTYFQNEAQLEKSRLLSDRFSAERPKGSFSTLEIQRTEQGDSAMYLCASSLDTGRAYEQYFGPGTRLTVT.

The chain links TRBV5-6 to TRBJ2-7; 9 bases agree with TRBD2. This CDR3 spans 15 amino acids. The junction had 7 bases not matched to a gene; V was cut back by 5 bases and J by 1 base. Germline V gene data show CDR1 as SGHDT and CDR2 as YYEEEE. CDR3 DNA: TGTGCCAGCAGACGAGCGGGAGGTGGGTCCTACGAGCAGTACTTC. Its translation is CASRRAGGGSYEQYF.

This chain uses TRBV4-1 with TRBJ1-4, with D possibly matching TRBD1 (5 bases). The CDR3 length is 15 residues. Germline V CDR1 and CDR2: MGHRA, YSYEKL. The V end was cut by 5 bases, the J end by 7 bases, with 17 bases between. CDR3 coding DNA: TGCGCCAGCAGCACACACAGGAATGGTGTTGAAAAACTGTTTTTT. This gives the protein CASSTHRNGVEKLFF.

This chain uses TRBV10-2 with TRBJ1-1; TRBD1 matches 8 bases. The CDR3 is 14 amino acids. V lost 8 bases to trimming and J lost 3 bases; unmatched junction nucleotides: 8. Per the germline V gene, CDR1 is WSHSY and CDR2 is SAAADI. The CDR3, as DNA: TGCGCCAGCCATGCAGGGGGCTTCGACACTGAAGCTTTCTTT. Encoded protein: CASHAGGFDTEAFF.

The CDR3: CASSLVLAGGETQYF. The CDR3 DNA is TGTGCCAGCAGCTTAGTACTAGCGGGAGGAGAGACCCAGTACTTC. V gene TRBV7-9 combines with J gene TRBJ2-5; 12 nucleotides match TRBD2. Germline loops: CDR1 SEHNR, CDR2 FQNEAQ (reference sequence). CDR3 length: 15 amino acids. Trimming removed 1 base from V and 4 bases from J; junction bases left unmatched: 1. The variable domain in full, completed from reference TRBV7-9 and TRBJ2-5, reads DTGVSQNPRHKITKRGQNVTFRCDPISEHNRLYWYRQTLGQGPEFLTYFQNEAQLEKSRLLSDRFSAERPKGSFSTLEIQRTEQGDSAMYLCASSLVLAGGETQYFGPGTRLLVL.

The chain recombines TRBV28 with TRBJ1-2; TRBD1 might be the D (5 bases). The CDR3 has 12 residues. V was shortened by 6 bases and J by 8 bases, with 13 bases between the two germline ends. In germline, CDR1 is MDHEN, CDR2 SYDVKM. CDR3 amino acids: CASSFGGGGYTF. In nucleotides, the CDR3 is TGTGCCAGCAGCTTCGGCGGGGGGGGCTACACCTTC.

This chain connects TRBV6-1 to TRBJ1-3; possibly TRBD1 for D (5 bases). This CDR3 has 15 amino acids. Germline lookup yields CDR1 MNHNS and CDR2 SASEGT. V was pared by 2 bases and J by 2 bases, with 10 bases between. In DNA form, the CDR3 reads TGTGCCAGCAGTGAACAGGGTATTGCTGGAAACACCATATATTTT. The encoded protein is CASSEQGIAGNTIYF.

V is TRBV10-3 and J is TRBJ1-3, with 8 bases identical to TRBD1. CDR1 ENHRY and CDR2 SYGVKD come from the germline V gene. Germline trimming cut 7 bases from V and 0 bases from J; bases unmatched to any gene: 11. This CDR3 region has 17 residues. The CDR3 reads CAITERDRLDSGNTIYF. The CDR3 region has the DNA TGTGCCATCACGGAGAGGGACAGGCTAGACTCTGGAAACACCATATATTTT.

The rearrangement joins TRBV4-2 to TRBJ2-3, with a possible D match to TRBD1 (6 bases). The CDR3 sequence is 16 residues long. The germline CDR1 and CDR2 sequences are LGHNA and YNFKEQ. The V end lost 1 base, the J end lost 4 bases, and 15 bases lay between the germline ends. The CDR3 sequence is CASSQGTGMVADTQYF. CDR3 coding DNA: TGTGCCAGCAGCCAAGGTACAGGGATGGTTGCAGATACGCAGTATTTT.

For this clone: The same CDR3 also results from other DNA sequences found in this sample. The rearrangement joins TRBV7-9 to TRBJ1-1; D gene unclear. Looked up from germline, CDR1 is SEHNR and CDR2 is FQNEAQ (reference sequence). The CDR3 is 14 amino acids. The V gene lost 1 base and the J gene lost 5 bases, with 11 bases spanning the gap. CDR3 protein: CASSLDHPGTEAFF. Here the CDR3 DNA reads TGTGCCAGCAGCTTAGATCACCCGGGGACTGAAGCTTTCTTT.

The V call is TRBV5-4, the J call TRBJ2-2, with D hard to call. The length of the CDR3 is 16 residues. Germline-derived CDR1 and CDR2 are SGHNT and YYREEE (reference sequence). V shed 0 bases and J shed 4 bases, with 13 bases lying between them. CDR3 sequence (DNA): TGTGCCAGCAGCTTGGCCCAAATTAGGAGCACCGGGGAGCTGTTTTTT. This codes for CASSLAQIRSTGELFF.

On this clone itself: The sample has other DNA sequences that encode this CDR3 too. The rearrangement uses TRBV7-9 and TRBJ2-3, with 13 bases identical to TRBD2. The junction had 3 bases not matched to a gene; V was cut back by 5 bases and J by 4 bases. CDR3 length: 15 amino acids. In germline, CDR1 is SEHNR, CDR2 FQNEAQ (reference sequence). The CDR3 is CASSPGLAGPDTQYF. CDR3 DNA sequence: TGTGCCAGCAGCCCGGGACTAGCGGGACCAGATACGCAGTATTTT.

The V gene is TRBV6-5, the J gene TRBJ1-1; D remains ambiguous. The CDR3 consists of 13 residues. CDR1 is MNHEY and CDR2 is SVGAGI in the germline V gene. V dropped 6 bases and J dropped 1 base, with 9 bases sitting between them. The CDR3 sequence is CASSTQSNTEAFF. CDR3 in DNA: TGTGCCAGCAGCACACAGTCGAACACTGAAGCTTTCTTT.

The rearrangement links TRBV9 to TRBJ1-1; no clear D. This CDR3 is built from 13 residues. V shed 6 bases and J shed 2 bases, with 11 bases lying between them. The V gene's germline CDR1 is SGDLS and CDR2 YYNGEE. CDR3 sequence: CASTLGVNTEAFF. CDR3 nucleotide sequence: TGTGCCAGCACGCTCGGAGTCAACACTGAAGCTTTCTTT.

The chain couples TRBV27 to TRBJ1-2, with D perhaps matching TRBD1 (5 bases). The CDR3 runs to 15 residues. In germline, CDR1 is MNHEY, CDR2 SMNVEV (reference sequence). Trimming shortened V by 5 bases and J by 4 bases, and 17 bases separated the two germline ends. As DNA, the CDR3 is TGTGCCAGCAGTACTCAACCACAGGCCCTCTATGGCTACACCTTC. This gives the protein CASSTQPQALYGYTF.